This TCR beta chain came from a study of T cells in tumors after PD-1 blockade (dated by TCRdb to about 2019). For context, the study as a whole: Patients with prior checkpoint blockade, systemic immunosuppressant use, or recent radiotherapy or other anti-cancer therapy within 4 weeks were excluded. Ongoing daily vismodegib 150 mg was also given to a subset of patients during anti-PD-1 treatment. On average, tumor samples yielded roughly 25,000 TCR templates (range roughly 500-100,000) and 6,041 unique clonotypes, roughly 19-fold deeper than single-cell TCR sequencing. Treatment consisted of either cemiplimab 350 mg every 2 weeks or pembrolizumab 200 mg every 3 weeks. Clinical response was assessed using RECIST version 1.1. The study performed paired single-cell RNA and TCR sequencing on site-matched tumors from BCC or SCC patients before and after anti-PD-1 therapy. Overall study outcomes, separate from this receptor: Comparisons between pre- and post-treatment samples were the only ones where clonal replacement appeared, with none seen between two pre-treatment samples, a pattern that argues against artifacts from biopsy timing or location. In squamous cell carcinoma, around half of expanded exhausted clones were novel versus 25% to 35% of other expanded CD8+ clones. Roughly 38% of TCR clonotypes from the tumor were detected in blood, and certain novel exhausted tumor clones were present in blood collected before treatment, which suggests recruitment from the periphery. Most exhausted CD8+ clones that expanded after therapy were novel clonotypes not detected before treatment, suggesting clonal replacement instead of reinvigoration of pre-existing clones. The source of novel T cell clones was not identified and could include lymphoid organs or rare unexpanded clones within the tumor or its periphery.

The immunoSEQ platform was used for deep TCRbeta sequencing. The authors processed their data as follows. Only productive rearrangements were exported from the immunoSEQ Analyzer for downstream analysis. A two-sided binomial test with a Bonferroni-corrected P below 0.01 was used to call clones that significantly expanded or contracted between timepoints. T cell phenotypes were assigned to bulk TCRbeta clonotypes by matching to single-cell RNA+TCR-seq clones sharing the same TCRbeta sequence. Clone enrichment in tumor was computed as tumor frequency divided by PBMC frequency from bulk TCR sequencing. TCRs were grouped by GLIPH into specificity groups, defined as clusters of distinct TCRs likely recognizing common antigens via shared CDR3 motifs. TCRdb mirrors the immuneACCESS table, restricted to in-frame sequences. Some clones are absent from its copies; in checked studies, under half trace to an unresolved V gene, and the reason for the others is unknown. That table gives V, J and clone size, and the DNA gave D and trimming. This sample gives around 12,000 clones in total; 63% of them show up just once. Approximately 24% of the sample rests with the top ten.

From the cysteine through the phenylalanine, the CDR3 covers 17 amino acids. Just the 51-base CDR3 DNA is kept, in frame starting at base 1. CDR1 and CDR2, per the germline V gene (reference sequence), are SEHNR and FQNEAQ. V and J are trimmed by 5 bases and 2 bases, and the gene matches miss 7 bases of the junction. A note on this clone: Its recognized antigen is unknown. Base qualities are not recorded, but no much larger clone differs from it by a single base.

Taken with the paper, the label for time point translates to: before anti-PD-1 therapy. Site-matched tumor biopsies were taken from the same primary tumor before and after PD-1 blockade. For bulk TCRbeta sequencing, genomic DNA was extracted from tumor biopsies or peripheral blood, and input amounts ranged from about 550 ng to 6,004 ng. Leftover biopsy material went through bulk TCRbeta sequencing, with the goal of boosting sensitivity for rare clonotypes relative to single-cell TCR sequencing. Histologically proven advanced or metastatic basal or squamous cell carcinoma was present in all patients, all of whom were poor candidates for surgical resection. Serial tumor biopsies during anti-PD-1 treatment were taken from the 4 patients who made up the squamous cell carcinoma cohort. Fresh biopsies came from the site of the primary tumor, and part of the tissue was kept in RNAlater for exome and bulk TCR sequencing.

The source of this sequence is a human donor with cutaneous squamous cell carcinoma. The rearrangement joined TRBV7-9 to TRBJ2-5, with TRBD2 matching 14 junction bases. The sample consisted of tumor tissue, taken before anti-PD-1 treatment. The DNA reads as follows: TGTGCCAGCAGCCTGGGACTAGCGGGGGCGTTTCAAGAGACCCAGTACTTC. This yields the protein CASSLGLAGAFQETQYF.